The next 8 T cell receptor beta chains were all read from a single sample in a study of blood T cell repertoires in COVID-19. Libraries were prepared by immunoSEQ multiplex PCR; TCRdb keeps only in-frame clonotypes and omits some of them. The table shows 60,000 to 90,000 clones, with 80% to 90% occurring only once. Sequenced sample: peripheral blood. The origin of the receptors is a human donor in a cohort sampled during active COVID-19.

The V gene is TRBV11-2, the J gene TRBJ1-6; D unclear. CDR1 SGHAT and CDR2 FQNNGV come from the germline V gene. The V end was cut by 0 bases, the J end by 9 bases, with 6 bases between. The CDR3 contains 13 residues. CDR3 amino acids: CASSLDPGSPLHF. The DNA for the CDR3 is TGTGCCAGCAGCTTAGACCCAGGTTCACCCCTCCACTTT.

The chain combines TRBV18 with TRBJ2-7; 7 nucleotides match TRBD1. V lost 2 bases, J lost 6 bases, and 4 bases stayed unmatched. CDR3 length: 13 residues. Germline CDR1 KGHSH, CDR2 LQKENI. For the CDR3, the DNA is TGTGCCAGCTCACCAGGGACAGCTTCCGAGCAGTACTTC. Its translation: CASSPGTASEQYF.

CDR3 sequence: CASSLMRTSGGNIQYF. CDR3 DNA sequence: TGCGCCAGCAGTCTGATGAGGACTAGCGGGGGGAACATTCAGTACTTC. The V call is TRBV5-1, the J call TRBJ2-4; 14 nucleotides match TRBD2. CDR1 is SGHRS, CDR2 YFSETQ, per germline. The CDR3 is made up of 16 amino acids. V dropped 5 bases and J dropped 7; count of bases not matched to a gene: 8.

The CDR3 DNA is TGTGCCAGCAGCCGTGACGGAGCTCTGGCTAATGGCTACACCTTC. Its protein product is CASSRDGALANGYTF. The V gene is TRBV7-2, the J gene TRBJ1-2; unclear D gene. Germline V lookup: CDR1 SGHTA, CDR2 FQGNSA. This CDR3 has 15 amino acids. Trimming removed 5 bases at V and 6 bases at J, with 19 bases between.

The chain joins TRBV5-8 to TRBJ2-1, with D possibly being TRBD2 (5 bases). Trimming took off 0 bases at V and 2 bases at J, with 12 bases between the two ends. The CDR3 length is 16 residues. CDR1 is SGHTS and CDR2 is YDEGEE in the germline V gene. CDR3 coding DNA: TGTGCCAGCAGCTTGGGGGTGGACTCTGCCTACAATGAGCAGTTCTTC. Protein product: CASSLGVDSAYNEQFF.

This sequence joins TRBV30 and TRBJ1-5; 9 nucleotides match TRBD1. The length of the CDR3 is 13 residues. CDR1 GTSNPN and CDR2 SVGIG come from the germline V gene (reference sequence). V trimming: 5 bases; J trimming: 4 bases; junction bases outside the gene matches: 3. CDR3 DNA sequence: TGTGCCTGGGAGGACAGGGGTAATCAGCCCCAGCATTTT. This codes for CAWEDRGNQPQHF.

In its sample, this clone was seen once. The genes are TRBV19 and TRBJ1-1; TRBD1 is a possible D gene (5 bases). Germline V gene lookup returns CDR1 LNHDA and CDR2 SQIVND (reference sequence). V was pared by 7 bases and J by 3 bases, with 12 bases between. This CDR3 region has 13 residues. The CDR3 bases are TGTGCCAGTACCAATTGGGGGGACACTGAAGCTTTCTTT. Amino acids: CASTNWGDTEAFF. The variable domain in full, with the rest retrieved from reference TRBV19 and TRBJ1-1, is DGGITQSPKYLFRKEGQNVTLSCEQNLNHDAMYWYRQDPGQGLRLIYYSQIVNDFQKGDIAEGYSVSREKKESFPLTVTSAQKNPTAFYLCASTNWGDTEAFFGQGTRLTVV.

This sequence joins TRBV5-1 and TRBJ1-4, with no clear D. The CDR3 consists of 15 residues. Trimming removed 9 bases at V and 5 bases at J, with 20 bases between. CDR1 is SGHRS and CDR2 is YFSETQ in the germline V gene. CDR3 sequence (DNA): TGCGCCACCCGGGGTCGGACCGAGGTAAATGAAAAACTGTTTTTT. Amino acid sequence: CATRGRTEVNEKLFF. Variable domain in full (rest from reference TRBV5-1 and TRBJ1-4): KAGVTQTPRYLIKTRGQQVTLSCSPISGHRSVSWYQQTPGQGLQFLFEYFSETQRNKGNFPGRFSGRQFSNSRSEMNVSTLELGDSALYLCATRGRTEVNEKLFFGSGTQLSVL.